Listed below are T cell receptor beta chains from one sample, sequenced in a study of cytomegalovirus exposure and HLA in healthy donors. The protocol was immunoSEQ multiplex PCR, while the TCRdb copy is restricted to in-frame clones and leaves out a portion. The sample lists roughly 120,000 clones; around 86% were seen once. The material sequenced was PBMCs. These receptors were taken from a woman in her twenties or thirties in good health and CMV-seronegative. Each CDR3 is given with its conserved first and last residue. The order of the fields is V gene, D gene, J gene, CDR3 protein, CDR3 DNA. D genes are given only for firm matches.

v_gene: TRBV2; d_gene: TRBD2; j_gene: TRBJ2-7; CDR3aa: CASRWRRGGTEQYF; CDR3nt: TGTGCCAGTCGCTGGAGACGGGGGGGTACCGAGCAGTACTTC
v_gene: TRBV6-1; d_gene: TRBD1; j_gene: TRBJ1-1; CDR3aa: CASSSGQGYTEAFF; CDR3nt: TGTGCCAGCAGTTCTGGACAGGGGTACACTGAAGCTTTCTTT
v_gene: TRBV11-2; d_gene: TRBD1; j_gene: TRBJ1-2; CDR3aa: CASSFSLKGQPDRGYTF; CDR3nt: TGTGCCAGCAGCTTCTCATTGAAGGGACAGCCCGACAGGGGCTACACCTTC
v_gene: TRBV28; d_gene: TRBD2; j_gene: TRBJ2-5; CDR3aa: CASINGGVGETQYF; CDR3nt: TGTGCCAGCATTAACGGGGGGGTCGGGGAGACCCAGTACTTC
v_gene: TRBV19; d_gene: TRBD1; j_gene: TRBJ2-3; CDR3aa: CASSIDRDRVADTQYF; CDR3nt: TGTGCCAGTAGTATAGACCGGGACAGGGTGGCGGATACGCAGTATTTT
v_gene: TRBV5-1; d_gene: TRBD2; j_gene: TRBJ2-1; CDR3aa: CASSFVLAGNNEQFF; CDR3nt: TGCGCCAGCAGCTTTGTTCTAGCGGGCAACAATGAGCAGTTCTTC
v_gene: TRBV28; d_gene: .; j_gene: TRBJ1-2; CDR3aa: CASSTWGRAQHGYTF; CDR3nt: TGTGCCAGCTCCACCTGGGGGCGCGCCCAACATGGCTACACCTTC
v_gene: TRBV10-3; d_gene: TRBD2; j_gene: TRBJ2-7; CDR3aa: CAISESASGNPYEQYF; CDR3nt: TGTGCCATCAGTGAGTCGGCTAGCGGGAATCCCTACGAGCAGTACTTC
v_gene: TRBV6-6; d_gene: .; j_gene: TRBJ1-2; CDR3aa: CASSYSAPGYTF; CDR3nt: TGTGCCAGCAGTTACTCGGCCCCCGGGTACACCTTC
v_gene: TRBV5-4; d_gene: TRBD2; j_gene: TRBJ2-7; CDR3aa: CASSSGTSGTYLEQYF; CDR3nt: TGTGCCAGCAGCTCGGGGACTAGCGGGACATATCTCGAGCAGTACTTC
v_gene: TRBV28; d_gene: .; j_gene: TRBJ1-1; CDR3aa: CASSGSTEAFF; CDR3nt: TGTGCCAGCAGTGGGAGCACTGAAGCTTTCTTT
v_gene: TRBV5-1; d_gene: .; j_gene: TRBJ1-2; CDR3aa: CASSFGSSSTNYGYTF; CDR3nt: TGCGCCAGCAGCTTCGGCAGTAGCAGCACTAACTATGGCTACACCTTC
v_gene: TRBV5-1; d_gene: .; j_gene: TRBJ2-2; CDR3aa: CASRTGGSGTGELFF; CDR3nt: TGCGCCAGCAGGACGGGGGGCAGCGGCACCGGGGAGCTGTTTTTT
v_gene: TRBV20-1; d_gene: .; j_gene: TRBJ1-1; CDR3aa: CSATVNTEAFF; CDR3nt: TGCAGTGCTACGGTGAACACTGAAGCTTTCTTT
v_gene: TRBV5-6; d_gene: TRBD1; j_gene: TRBJ1-5; CDR3aa: CASSFGDRGYQPQHF; CDR3nt: TGTGCCAGCAGCTTTGGGGACAGGGGGTACCAGCCCCAGCATTTT
v_gene: TRBV27; d_gene: .; j_gene: TRBJ1-2; CDR3aa: CASSFPGNYGYTF; CDR3nt: TGTGCCAGCAGTTTTCCCGGGAACTATGGCTACACCTTC
v_gene: TRBV4-2; d_gene: .; j_gene: TRBJ2-1; CDR3aa: CASSQVPQNEQFF; CDR3nt: TGTGCCAGCAGCCAAGTCCCCCAAAATGAGCAGTTCTTC
v_gene: TRBV18; d_gene: TRBD1; j_gene: TRBJ1-1; CDR3aa: CASSQDRAGAFF; CDR3nt: TGTGCCAGCTCGCAGGACAGGGCCGGCGCTTTCTTT
v_gene: TRBV5-1; d_gene: .; j_gene: TRBJ2-6; CDR3aa: CASSLGGGANVLTF; CDR3nt: TGCGCCAGCAGCTTGGGAGGTGGGGCCAACGTCCTGACTTTC
v_gene: TRBV21-1; d_gene: .; j_gene: TRBJ1-3; CDR3aa: CASSSIGQRRHWYSGNTIYF; CDR3nt: TGTGCCAGCAGCAGCATCGGACAGCGACGACACTGGTATTCTGGAAACACCATATATTTT